This TCR beta chain emerged from a study of T cells in Graves' hyperthyroidism and ophthalmopathy (dated by TCRdb to about 2019). Background for the entire study: Peripheral blood samples were taken at the time of initial diagnosis, prior to any treatment. The paper reports TCR Vbeta CDR3 sequencing of 135 peripheral blood samples: around 45 ophthalmopathy, approximately 74 hyperthyroidism and approximately 17 progressor patients. TCR V-J signatures able to tell the groups apart were searched for in a discovery cohort of 95 to 100 patients, of whom roughly 42 had Graves' ophthalmopathy and about 60 had stable Graves' hyperthyroidism. Whether ophthalmopathy could be predicted prospectively was tested in an independent validation cohort made up of 18 to 20 hyperthyroidism patients plus 17 patients who later progressed to ophthalmopathy. The roughly 100 discovery patients were divided at random into training and test sets in a 7:3 ratio. The study also compared thyroid tissue and blood T-cell repertoires from 6 or 7 Graves' hyperthyroidism patients. Following sampling, methimazole starting at 30 mg daily was given to hyperthyroidism patients, and high-dose intravenous methylprednisolone was given to ophthalmopathy patients.

Stable Graves' hyperthyroidism was defined as the absence of progression to ophthalmopathy over 18 months of follow-up. Hyperthyroidism patients were newly diagnosed, with disease duration under 2 months, and aged 18 to 65 years. The study excluded patients with uncontrolled infections, other autoimmune diseases, pregnancy or lactation. Diagnoses relied on clinical symptoms, serum thyroxine and TRAb, thyroid ultrasound and orbital computed tomography. PBMCs were separated from roughly 10 ml of fresh peripheral blood using Ficoll-Paque density gradient centrifugation. Trizol reagent was used to extract total RNA, and RNA quality was then checked on an Agilent 2100 Bioanalyzer. The cysteine opens and the phenylalanine closes a CDR3 of 14 amino acids. The retained sequence is limited to the CDR3, 42 bases, with the frame set at the first base. For this chain, trimming is 3 bases at the V end and 6 bases at the J end, and the number of junction bases without a gene match is 4. CDR1 is given as MRHNA and CDR2 as SNTAGT, both from the germline V gene.

Overall results and qualifications from the work: During validation, the model predicted progression to ophthalmopathy a median of about 6.3 months ahead of onset, with almost 71% sensitivity and under 85% specificity. In cross-validation, a model built on a 13 V-J signature told ophthalmopathy apart from stable hyperthyroidism with under 90% sensitivity and about 81% specificity, and in testing the same model reached 80%/75%. No statistical method was used to fix the sample size in advance, and group allocation was not hidden from the investigators. Blood samples also contained most of the expanded thyroid clonotypes (frequency above 0.001), which suggests that blood repertoires may reflect thyroid immune responses.

Regarding this clonotype: The specificity of this receptor is unknown. No much larger clone exists at a distance of one base, and base qualities are not known.

Amplification of TCR beta CDR3 regions was carried out from RNA transcripts. The first round of RT-PCR for the TCR CDR3 was performed with the HTBI primer set and the Qiagen OneStep RT-PCR kit. A second multiplex PCR round built the libraries, followed by size selection and purification. Libraries were sequenced paired-end with 100 bp reads on an Illumina HiSeq2000. The original pipeline was this. Raw data were processed with SOAPnuke, discarding reads with adapters, uncalled bases, mean Phred below 15, or no exact constant-primer or identifier match. COPE v1.2.5 was used to merge high-quality paired reads, and clonotypes were defined as unique nucleotide sequences. MiTCR v1.1 was used to align the clonotypes against IMGT TRBV, TRBD and TRBJ reference segments. The analysis was restricted to V-J combinations with a frequency above 0.0001, which together covered just over 99% of the repertoires. A TCS score was defined as the ratio between F50 (clonal expansion) and ExV (chaos), using BLOSUM62-based TCRdist between CDR3 peptides within each V-J. Welch's t-statistics and random forest reduced several hundred V-J features to some 14, which were used in a naive Bayes classifier (R e1071). The raw public reads went through TCRdb reprocessing: fastp at Q25, MiXCR clone calling, in-frame beta chains kept. Each CDR3 protein gets just one entry, which takes the most common genes and DNA from the rows behind it. The V and J calls shown here were made by TCRdb, not taken from the authors' results. The table for this sample lists 400,000 to 550,000 distinct CDR3 sequences; around 15% of them were counted only once. Less than 20% of the sample goes to the ten largest clones.

Sequencing was carried out using blood. This sequence originates from a woman aged 18-29 years with Graves' hyperthyroidism. The chain is made from TRBV6-4 and TRBJ2-2; TRBD2 lines up with 7 middle nucleotides. The DNA reads TGTGCCAGCAGTGAGGGGAGGGCCTCCGGGGAGCTGTTTTTT. This gives the protein CASSEGRASGELFF.